This is a list of T cell receptor beta chains from one sample in a study of shared clonotypes between healthy human individuals. Data came from immunoSEQ multiplex PCR; TCRdb stores just in-frame clones and leaves some out. The table records some 2.1 million clones, roughly 94% of them present only once. Sequenced input: naive CD4+ T cells sorted from blood. The source is a young man in good health. The conserved cysteine and the conserved F or W are not part of the CDR3 here. D genes are given only for firm matches.

>-|TRBJ1-6|TRBV2
ASLGAGYSPLH
>-|TRBJ2-1|TRBV10-3
AITLGTNNEQF
>TRBD1|TRBJ1-4|TRBV4-1
ASSQEGDRKNEKLF
>TRBD2|TRBJ2-1|TRBV30
AWSVGLARTYNEQF
>-|TRBJ1-5|TRBV10-3
AISEQGDSNQPQH
>-|TRBJ1-1|TRBV5-4
ASRPGSGGVMNTEAF
>TRBD2|TRBJ2-3|TRBV12-5
ASGFGLAGTQY
>TRBD1|TRBJ1-1|TRBV30
AWVRTGKSEAF
>-|TRBJ1-3|TRBV5-1
ASSLEGLTGNTIY
>TRBD1|TRBJ1-4|TRBV2
ARGQGGAGNEKLF
>-|TRBJ1-5|TRBV6-6
ASSRTDLDSNQPQH
>-|TRBJ2-3|TRBV7-7
ASSLAVTDTQY
>TRBD1|TRBJ2-7|TRBV9
ASSSTTGGSVEQY
>-|TRBJ2-3|TRBV5-1
ASSLWGSGTDTQY
>-|TRBJ1-5|TRBV28
ASSTGSGNQPQH
>-|TRBJ2-7|TRBV6-1
ASSPHRVNSYEQY
>-|TRBJ2-5|TRBV27
ASSFRGLETQY
>-|TRBJ1-2|TRBV28
ASNPIDLGGYGYT
>TRBD1|TRBJ1-6|TRBV27
ASGQVRSLRSPLH
>-|TRBJ2-5|TRBV18
ASSPGVETQY
>-|TRBJ1-1|TRBV2
ASSEQAYTEAF
>-|TRBJ1-1|TRBV7-2
ASNLEQMNTEAF
>TRBD2|TRBJ2-1|TRBV6-5
ASSSSGGPYNEQF
>-|TRBJ1-2|TRBV7-9
ASSLGAASAGYGYT
>TRBD1|TRBJ1-2|TRBV6-5
ASSSFGDRGQGYT
>-|TRBJ1-2|TRBV11-2
ASSLDPGTGYYGYT
>-|TRBJ2-5|TRBV6-5
ASREGPQETQY
>TRBD2|TRBJ2-3|TRBV30
AWSFPLRTSASTDTQY
>TRBD2|TRBJ2-1|TRBV7-2
ASSLALHPSGSYNEQF
>-|TRBJ1-1|TRBV18
ASSEGTSGAAAF
>-|TRBJ1-1|TRBV5-4
ASSLAGQKNTEAF
>TRBD2|TRBJ2-7|TRBV18
ASSPKWAGGPHEQY
>-|TRBJ2-7|TRBV21-1
ASSKNYKEQY
>-|TRBJ2-7|TRBV14
ASSRGPRGYEQY